The clone carrying this T cell receptor beta chain was counted once. Antigen unknown. The data were taken from a study of radiotherapy plus CTLA-4 blockade in lung cancer. General study findings and limits: How blood T cell clones changed early, along with interferon-beta, reportedly forecast response best.

Assay: immunoSEQ multiplex PCR; the TCRdb copy retains only in-frame clones and omits some. This repertoire shows about 97,000 clones, 60% to 75% found once; its top ten account for around 2.8%. The CDR3 is 16 amino acids. The trim removed 2 bases at V and 6 bases at J, leaving 13 bases unmatched. Germline CDR1 is SQVTM and CDR2 is ANQGSEA. The clonotype originates from a human donor with non-small cell lung cancer who had a partial response to radiotherapy plus ipilimumab. Some clones in this sample may be carry-over from other donors' samples. Sequencing was performed on peripheral blood, taken from a patient treated with radiotherapy plus ipilimumab. The chain combines TRBV29-1 with TRBJ2-1, with 7 bases matching TRBD2. The CDR3 nucleotides are TGCAGCGTTGAATTTTCCGGGACTACCACTGGCAATGAGCAGTTCTTC. As protein: CSVEFSGTTTGNEQFF.